The next 15 T cell receptor beta chains were all read from a single sample in a study of cytomegalovirus exposure and HLA in healthy donors. Vbeta (60) and Jbeta (13) primers were used in the PCR. Profiling relied on immunoSEQ multiplex PCR, and the TCRdb table lists in-frame clones only, not all of them. There are about 59,000 clones in the sample; around 90% occur only once, and about 1.4% lies in the top ten. Material for sequencing was PBMCs. Receptors originate from a man between 25 and 39 years old in good health and CMV-seropositive.

The CDR3 is CASRRGIGTDTQYF. In nucleotides, the CDR3 is TGTGCCAGCAGGCGGGGGATTGGCACAGATACGCAGTATTTT. The chain couples TRBV7-9 to TRBJ2-3; TRBD2 matches at 7 bases. Germline CDR1 reads SEHNR; CDR2 reads FQNEAQ (reference sequence). This CDR3 is built from 14 residues. Trimming cost V 6 bases and J 1 base; bases outside gene matches: 4.

The chain has TRBV7-3 and TRBJ2-3; perhaps TRBD2 as D (6 bases). CDR1 is SGHTA, CDR2 FQGTGA, per germline. The CDR3 spans 14 residues. V was clipped by 4 bases and J by 2 bases, with 10 bases between them. The CDR3 is CASSSGTFTDTQYF. For the CDR3, the DNA is TGTGCCAGCAGCTCGGGGACTTTCACAGATACGCAGTATTTT.

This clone appeared a few times. V gene TRBV18 combines with J gene TRBJ2-7; no clear D. The ends were cut back, 2 bases at V and 6 bases at J, with 8 bases in the middle. Germline assignment: CDR1 KGHSH and CDR2 LQKENI. The CDR3 consists of 12 residues. Here the CDR3 reads CASSPSRGEQYF. As DNA, the CDR3 is TGTGCCAGCTCACCATCGCGAGGCGAGCAGTACTTC.

The rearrangement links TRBV7-9 to TRBJ2-5, with a possible D match to TRBD2 (5 bases). The J call may be incorrect, as the DNA end agrees better with TRBJ2-7. CDR1 is SEHNR and CDR2 is FQNEAQ in the germline V gene (reference sequence). CDR3 length: 13 amino acids. CDR3 sequence reads: CASSPRSGYEQYF. The CDR3 coding sequence is TGTGCCAGCAGCCCCAGGAGCGGCTACGAGCAGTACTTC.

CDR3 sequence (DNA): TGTGCCAGCAGCTTGGACGCGTATAATGCCTACGAGCAGTACTTC. Translation gives CASSLDAYNAYEQYF. V gene TRBV5-4 combines with J gene TRBJ2-7; D not certain. In germline, CDR1 is SGHNT, CDR2 YYREEE (reference sequence). The CDR3 spans 15 residues. Trimming shortened V by 0 bases and J by 2 bases, and 12 bases separated the two germline ends.

The V and J genes are TRBV27 and TRBJ2-1, with 11 bases matching TRBD2. Germline assignment: CDR1 MNHEY and CDR2 SMNVEV (reference sequence). The CDR3 covers 19 residues. V was clipped by 6 bases and J by 7 bases; unmatched bases: 20. The DNA of the CDR3 is TGTGCCAGCAGATTTTCCTTTGCCTTAGTTAGCGGGAGGGAGAATGAGCAGTTCTTC. Residues: CASRFSFALVSGRENEQFF.

This chain joins TRBV19 and TRBJ2-3; D possibly corresponds to TRBD2 (5 bases). The V gene's germline CDR1 is LNHDA and CDR2 SQIVND (reference sequence). V lost 4 bases and J 0 bases, leaving 14 bases between the germline ends. This CDR3 has 16 residues. DNA of the CDR3: TGTGCCAGTAGTACCCCGGACTTCCCTAGCACAGATACGCAGTATTTT. Protein product: CASSTPDFPSTDTQYF.

The V and J genes are TRBV21-1 and TRBJ1-6; the listed D gene, TRBD1, was not tested against the DNA. TRBV21-1 is flagged as a pseudogene. CDR3 length: 19 amino acids. The CDR3 region is CASSTAPGGDRIYNSPLHF. CDR3 coding DNA: TGTGCCAGCAGCACGGCCCCAGGGGGAGACAGAATCTATAATTCACCCCTCCACTTT.

The CDR3 DNA sequence: TGTGCCAGCAGTGAATACAGGGGGACCCAGGGCTACGAGCAGTACTTC. Residues: CASSEYRGTQGYEQYF. The genes are TRBV6-1 and TRBJ2-7; TRBD1 agrees at 8 bases. The J segment lost 3 bases and the V segment lost 2 bases, leaving 9 bases of the junction unmatched. CDR3 length equals 16 residues. CDR1 is MNHNS, CDR2 SASEGT, per germline.

CDR3 in amino acids: CASSKTSGRFRTGQFF. The CDR3 DNA reads as TGTGCCAGCAGCAAAACTAGCGGGAGATTTAGAACCGGGCAGTTCTTC. This sequence joins TRBV21-1 and TRBJ2-1; TRBD2, the table's D call, was not compared with the DNA. TRBV21-1 is flagged as a pseudogene. The CDR3 is 16 residues long.

V gene TRBV6-5 combines with J gene TRBJ1-1; D perhaps matches TRBD1 (5 bases). CDR1 is MNHEY and CDR2 is SVGAGI in the germline V gene. With 0 bases removed from V and 5 bases from J, the gap between germline ends came to 13 bases. CDR3 length equals 15 residues. CDR3 sequence: CASSYSGQGGTEAFF. Written as DNA, the CDR3 is TGTGCCAGCAGTTACTCTGGCCAGGGCGGAACTGAAGCTTTCTTT.

This clone was counted once. The rearrangement joins TRBV6-1 to TRBJ2-7; 10 positions match TRBD2. In germline, CDR1 is MNHNS, CDR2 SASEGT. The CDR3 runs to 15 residues. With 10 bases clipped from V and 1 base from J, the junction kept 10 bases outside the gene matches. In DNA, the CDR3 is TGTGCCACCACCTTTAGCGGGAGGACTTCCTACGAGCAGTACTTC. Translated, it gives CATTFSGRTSYEQYF.

The V gene is TRBV27, the J gene TRBJ2-3; D is possibly TRBD2 (6 bases). CDR3 length: 16 residues. Deletions cut 1 base from V and 2 bases from J, with 13 bases between. Germline V gives CDR1 MNHEY, CDR2 SMNVEV (reference sequence). The CDR3 sequence: CASSLYPGSITDTQYF. The CDR3 nucleotides read TGTGCCAGCAGTTTATATCCCGGGAGTATCACAGATACGCAGTATTTT.

This clone appeared a single time. The rearrangement uses TRBV28 and TRBJ1-2; D remains unclear. V dropped 5 bases and J dropped 7 bases, with 11 bases sitting between them. The CDR3 totals 12 residues. Germline V gives CDR1 MDHEN, CDR2 SYDVKM. The CDR3 DNA sequence: TGTGCCAGCAGTGGTAGACTTGGTGGCTACACCTTC. The encoded protein is CASSGRLGGYTF.

The chain recombines TRBV9 with TRBJ2-3, with 10 bases matching TRBD1. Germline V gives CDR1 SGDLS, CDR2 YYNGEE. The CDR3 loop spans 15 amino acids. J gave up 4 bases and V 4 bases, and 6 bases lay outside the gene matches. The CDR3, as DNA: TGTGCCAGCAGCCCAGTGGGGACAGGGGCAGATACGCAGTATTTT. Amino acid sequence: CASSPVGTGADTQYF.